These 21 T cell receptor beta chains share one sample of origin, sequenced in a study of T cell changes during pregnancy in multiple sclerosis. Assay used: immunoSEQ multiplex PCR; TCRdb lists only in-frame clones, some missing. This sample has around 30,000 clones; around 90% occur once, and the top ten carry about 0.58%. The sequenced sample was CD4+ T cells from peripheral blood mononuclear cells, obtained in the third trimester of pregnancy. The origin of the receptors is a female donor in good health, enrolled as a control in a pregnancy study.

J is TRBJ2-7 and V is TRBV29-1, with D tentatively TRBD2 (6 bases). Between the trimmed V and J ends, which lost 4 bases and 4 bases, there was a span of 17 bases. This CDR3 is 14 amino acids long. CDR1 SQVTM and CDR2 ANQGSEA come from the germline V gene. CDR3 in amino acids: CSVGSGGLQYEQYF. CDR3 sequence (DNA): TGCAGCGTTGGTTCTGGGGGACTGCAATACGAGCAGTACTTC.

The J gene is TRBJ1-3, the V gene TRBV5-1; no definite D call. The CDR3 is 16 amino acids. V was pared by 2 bases and J by 0 bases, with 12 bases between. Germline loops: CDR1 SGHRS, CDR2 YFSETQ. Here the CDR3 DNA reads TGCGCCAGCAGCTTTAGCTCGGTCTTCTCTGGAAACACCATATATTTT. Translated: CASSFSSVFSGNTIYF.

The chain recombines TRBV10-3 with TRBJ1-1; 10 bases agree with TRBD1. V was pared by 2 bases and J by 4 bases, with 7 bases of the junction left unmatched. The CDR3 runs to 16 residues. CDR1 is ENHRY, CDR2 SYGVKD, per germline. The CDR3 DNA sequence: TGTGCCATCAGTGAGGCGACAGGGGGCGGGAGCACTGAAGCTTTCTTT. This codes for CAISEATGGGSTEAFF.

This clone has a single count. The rearrangement uses TRBV10-3 and TRBJ2-2; the match to TRBD1 covers 9 bases. After removal of 4 bases from V and 3 bases from J, the junction contained 3 bases not matched to a gene. Germline values: CDR1 ENHRY, CDR2 SYGVKD. The CDR3 runs 15 residues. The CDR3 region has the DNA TGTGCCATCAGTGGGGACAGGGCCGACACCGGGGAGCTGTTTTTT. This codes for CAISGDRADTGELFF.

The chain has TRBV30 and TRBJ2-7; 10 positions match TRBD2. CDR1 and CDR2 (germline): GTSNPN, SVGIG (reference sequence). The J segment lost 5 bases and the V segment lost 2 bases, leaving 9 bases of the junction unmatched. The CDR3 has 15 residues. The CDR3 sequence is CAWSSISGGAHEQYF. In DNA form, the CDR3 reads TGTGCCTGGAGTTCAATCAGCGGGGGGGCCCACGAGCAGTACTTC.

The CDR3 sequence: CASSGGQFYGYTF. Here the CDR3 DNA reads TGTGCCAGCAGTGGGGGACAGTTCTATGGCTACACCTTC. J is TRBJ1-2 and V is TRBV28; TRBD1 matches 7 bases. CDR1 is MDHEN and CDR2 is SYDVKM in the germline V gene. Germline trimming cut 5 bases from V and 4 bases from J; bases unmatched to any gene: 4. This CDR3 is built from 13 residues.

This clone was recorded a few times. V and J are TRBV19 and TRBJ1-5; TRBD1 is a possible D gene (5 bases). Trimming cost V 5 bases and J 4 bases, with 12 bases left between them. The CDR3 has 14 residues. CDR1 is LNHDA and CDR2 is SQIVND in the germline V gene (reference sequence). The CDR3, as DNA: TGTGCCAGTAGTCCCGTGGGGGGGAATCAGCCCCAGCATTTT. Its protein product is CASSPVGGNQPQHF.

The rearrangement uses TRBV7-2 and TRBJ1-1; tentatively, D is TRBD1 (5 bases). From germline, CDR1 is SGHTA and CDR2 FQGNSA. The CDR3 runs 12 residues. V was shortened by 1 base and J by 9 bases, with 9 bases between the two germline ends. The CDR3 reads CASSLVGAQAFF. In nucleotides, the CDR3 is TGTGCCAGCAGCTTAGTTGGGGCCCAAGCTTTCTTT.

Within the sample, this clone is medium-sized. The chain recombines TRBV7-9 with TRBJ2-6; tentative D call: TRBD1 (5 bases). CDR1 and CDR2 from the germline V gene are SEHNR and FQNEAQ (reference sequence). Between the trimmed V and J ends, which lost 1 base and 4 bases, there was a span of 11 bases. The CDR3 totals 16 residues. This CDR3 reads CASSLVVGAGANVLTF. CDR3 nucleotides: TGTGCCAGCAGCTTAGTTGTAGGGGCAGGGGCCAACGTCCTGACTTTC. Supplemented by reference TRBV7-9 and TRBJ2-6, the full variable domain reads DTGVSQNPRHKITKRGQNVTFRCDPISEHNRLYWYRQTLGQGPEFLTYFQNEAQLEKSRLLSDRFSAERPKGSFSTLEIQRTEQGDSAMYLCASSLVVGAGANVLTFGAGSRLTVL.

The rearrangement joins TRBV29-1 to TRBJ2-7, with TRBD1 matching over 12 bases. V was pared by 6 bases and J by 6 bases, with 6 bases of the junction left unmatched. The CDR3 contains 13 residues. The V gene's germline CDR1 is SQVTM and CDR2 ANQGSEA. The CDR3 nucleotides are TGCAGCGTCCTCGGGACAGGGGGCGTCGAGCAGTACTTC. Its protein product is CSVLGTGGVEQYF.

This chain uses TRBV27 with TRBJ1-1; the match to TRBD1 covers 7 bases. The V segment lost 3 bases and the J segment 6 bases; nucleotides outside the gene matches: 4. Germline lookup yields CDR1 MNHEY and CDR2 SMNVEV (reference sequence). CDR3 length: 13 residues. The CDR3 DNA is TGTGCCAGCAGTTTTCGTACAGGGGCTGAAGCTTTCTTT. Its protein product is CASSFRTGAEAFF.

The chain has TRBV5-1 and TRBJ2-2; D remains unclear. CDR3 size: 15 residues. V shed 1 base and J shed 0 bases, with 7 bases lying between them. Germline CDR1 SGHRS, CDR2 YFSETQ. As DNA, the CDR3 is TGCGCCAGCAGCTTGAGCGCCTCGAACACCGGGGAGCTGTTTTTT. Translated, it gives CASSLSASNTGELFF.

This rearrangement joins TRBV21-1 to TRBJ1-1; TRBD1 is the table's D call, not checked against the DNA. TRBV21-1 constitutes a pseudogene. CDR3 size: 14 residues. The CDR3 spells CASIVRDRNTEAFF. The CDR3 bases are TGTGCCAGCATCGTCCGGGACAGAAACACTGAAGCTTTCTTT.

The V call is TRBV29-1, the J call TRBJ1-2; 11 bases are shared with TRBD1. The V gene end was trimmed by 7 bases and the J gene end by 7 bases; junction bases not matched to a gene: 2. The CDR3 contains 11 residues. CDR1 is SQVTM, CDR2 ANQGSEA, per germline. The CDR3 nucleotides read TGCAGCGGAGGACAGGGGGCTGGCTACACCTTC. This encodes CSGGQGAGYTF. Full variable domain (missing parts from reference TRBV29-1 and TRBJ1-2): SAVISQKPSRDICQRGTSLTIQCQVDSQVTMMFWYRQQPGQSLTLIATANQGSEATYESGFVIDKFPISRPNLTFSTLTVSNMSPEDSSIYLCSGGQGAGYTFGSGTRLTVV.

CDR3 DNA sequence: TGTGCCAGCACCGACAGACTGAACACTGAAGCTTTCTTT. Protein sequence: CASTDRLNTEAFF. The chain is built from TRBV6-6 and TRBJ1-1; D might be TRBD1 (5 bases). The CDR3 is 13 residues long. Germline CDR1 reads MNHNY; CDR2 reads SVGAGI (reference sequence). V lost 7 bases to trimming and J lost 0 bases, with 9 bases between them.

The rearrangement links TRBV5-4 to TRBJ2-7, with a tentative D call TRBD1 (7 bases). V lost 4 bases and J 5 bases, leaving 19 bases between the germline ends. CDR1 SGHNT and CDR2 YYREEE come from the germline V gene (reference sequence). This CDR3 has 15 residues. CDR3 DNA sequence: TGTGCCAGCAGCCCCAGGGGGGAATCATCGAACGAGCAGTACTTC. Amino acids: CASSPRGESSNEQYF. The whole variable domain, filled in from reference TRBV5-4 and TRBJ2-7, reads ETGVTQSPTHLIKTRGQQVTLRCSSQSGHNTVSWYQQALGQGPQFIFQYYREEENGRGNFPPRFSGLQFPNYSSELNVNALELDDSALYLCASSPRGESSNEQYFGPGTRLTVT.

Of note for this clone: The junction shows a germline mismatch at one end, possibly a read error. The rearrangement links TRBV2 to TRBJ1-4; 10 bases map to TRBD1. The germline V gene encodes CDR1 SNHLY and CDR2 FYNNEI. This CDR3 region has 15 residues. The CDR3 spells CASREDRGRREKLFF. As DNA, the CDR3 is TGTGCCAGCAGGGAAGACAGGGGGCGCCGTGAAAAACTGTTTTTT.

The chain recombines TRBV30 with TRBJ2-7, with D perhaps TRBD1 (6 bases). Trimming shortened V by 2 bases and J by 0 bases, and 17 bases separated the two germline ends. CDR3 size: 16 residues. The germline CDR1 and CDR2 sequences are GTSNPN and SVGIG (reference sequence). CDR3 loop: CAWSPDWGQVSYEQYF. CDR3 nucleotide sequence: TGTGCCTGGAGTCCGGATTGGGGACAAGTCTCCTACGAGCAGTACTTC.

This chain connects TRBV29-1 to TRBJ2-1; 11 bases match TRBD2. Germline CDR1 reads SQVTM; CDR2 reads ANQGSEA. This CDR3 is built from 14 residues. Unmatched junction bases numbered 4, after V lost 8 bases and J lost 1 base. The CDR3 sequence is CSLSGRVSYNEQFF. The CDR3 DNA sequence: TGCAGCCTTAGCGGGAGGGTATCCTACAATGAGCAGTTCTTC.

This rearrangement joins TRBV4-3 to TRBJ1-6, with D perhaps matching TRBD1 (6 bases). CDR1 and CDR2 from the germline V gene are LGHNA and YSLEER. The CDR3 extends over 13 amino acids. The V gene lost 0 bases and the J gene lost 14 bases, with 11 bases spanning the gap. CDR3 sequence: CASSQDGGGTLHF. The CDR3 nucleotides are TGCGCCAGCAGCCAAGATGGGGGGGGCACCCTCCACTTT.

V gene TRBV29-1 combines with J gene TRBJ1-5; tentatively, D is TRBD1 (5 bases). V lost 4 bases, J lost 3 bases, and 16 bases lay in between. Germline assignment: CDR1 SQVTM and CDR2 ANQGSEA. The CDR3 is 15 amino acids. CDR3 DNA: TGCAGCGTTGGGGGTACCGGGGGGGACAATCAGCCCCAGCATTTT. As protein: CSVGGTGGDNQPQHF.